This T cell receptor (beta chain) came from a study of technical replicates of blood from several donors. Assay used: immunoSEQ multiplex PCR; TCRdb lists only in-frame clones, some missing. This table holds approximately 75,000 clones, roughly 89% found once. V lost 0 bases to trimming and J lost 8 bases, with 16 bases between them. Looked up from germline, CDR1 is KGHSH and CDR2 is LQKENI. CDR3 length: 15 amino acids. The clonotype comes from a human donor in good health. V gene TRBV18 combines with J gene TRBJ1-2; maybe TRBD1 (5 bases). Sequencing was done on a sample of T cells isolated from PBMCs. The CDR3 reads CASSPPFLDNRGYTF. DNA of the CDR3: TGTGCCAGCTCACCACCGTTTTTGGACAATCGCGGCTACACCTTC. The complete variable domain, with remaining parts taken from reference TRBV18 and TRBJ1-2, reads NAGVMQNPRHLVRRRGQEARLRCSPMKGHSHVYWYRQLPEEGLKFMVYLQKENIIDESGMPKERFSAEFPKEGPSILRIQQVVRGDSAAYFCASSPPFLDNRGYTFGSGTRLTVV.